This T cell receptor beta chain was sequenced during a study of blood T cell repertoires in COVID-19. Germline CDR1 and CDR2: WNHNN and SYGVQD (reference sequence). V was trimmed by 5 bases and J by 0 bases, leaving 13 bases between them. This CDR3 is built from 15 residues. Seattle's cohort entered during active infection and was followed longitudinally. The table came from immunoSEQ multiplex PCR; TCRdb's copy has only in-frame clones and leaves some out. The sample comprises some 170,000 clones, around 80% of which are singletons, and 7% rests with the top ten. The sample was peripheral blood. The rearrangement joins TRBV10-1 to TRBJ1-1; tentative D call: TRBD1 (5 bases). The clonotype comes from a woman aged 35 to 49 with COVID-19, enrolled during active disease. This CDR3 reads CASSLSATVNTEAFF. CDR3 bases: TGCGCCAGCAGTCTATCCGCGACAGTGAACACTGAAGCTTTCTTT.